These T cell receptor beta chains were read from a single sample in a study of cytomegalovirus exposure and HLA in healthy donors. Profiled with immunoSEQ multiplex PCR; TCRdb holds only in-frame clones, not every one. The sample contains about 170,000 clones, around 80% of which appear only once. Sequenced input: PBMCs. All receptors derive from a woman aged 50 to 60 in good health and CMV-seropositive. Both conserved end residues are part of each CDR3. Each record gives: V gene, J gene, clone size, D gene, CDR3 protein, CDR3 DNA. A D gene is named only where the DNA matches it firmly. A row's size may be missing; if present it is once, few, many or a size class.

TRBV6-1	TRBJ1-5	-	-	CASSEATSGRNQPQHF	TGTGCCAGCAGTGAAGCCACCTCTGGCCGTAATCAGCCCCAGCATTTT
TRBV9	TRBJ1-2	-	-	CASSVDITANYGYTF	TGTGCCAGCAGCGTAGACATCACAGCTAACTATGGCTACACCTTC
TRBV13	TRBJ1-2	-	-	CASSGQTGTYGYTF	TGTGCCAGCAGCGGCCAGACAGGAACTTATGGCTACACCTTC
TRBV10-1	TRBJ2-5	once	-	CASSESSGETQYF	TGCGCCAGCAGTGAGTCTTCGGGGGAGACCCAGTACTTC
TRBV5-1	TRBJ1-5	-	-	CASSPEAVRGPNQPQHF	TGCGCCAGCAGCCCGGAGGCGGTCAGGGGCCCCAATCAGCCCCAGCATTTT
TRBV28	TRBJ2-7	once	-	CASSFGRAYEQYF	TGTGCCAGCAGTTTCGGGAGAGCCTACGAGCAGTACTTC
TRBV7-3	TRBJ1-5	-	-	CASSSGGPQHF	TGTGCCAGCAGCTCGGGTGGGCCCCAGCATTTT
TRBV7-9	TRBJ2-2	-	-	CASSWAGTDGELFF	TGTGCCAGCAGCTGGGCGGGAACGGACGGGGAGCTGTTTTTT
TRBV27	TRBJ2-3	-	-	CASMRGGAPPDTQYF	TGTGCCAGCATGAGGGGGGGGGCGCCCCCAGATACGCAGTATTTT
TRBV7-2	TRBJ1-3	-	-	CASSLAGGVGNTIYF	TGTGCCAGCAGCTTAGCGGGGGGAGTTGGAAACACCATATATTTT
TRBV11-2	TRBJ1-4	once	TRBD1	CASSTVDRGQEKLFF	TGTGCCAGCAGCACCGTGGACAGGGGACAGGAAAAACTGTTTTTT
TRBV2	TRBJ2-7	-	-	CASSETESSYEQYF	TGTGCCAGCAGTGAAACCGAGAGCTCCTACGAGCAGTACTTC
TRBV9	TRBJ2-2	-	TRBD1	CASSPLGTGVTGELFF	TGTGCCAGCAGCCCCCTAGGGACAGGGGTCACCGGGGAGCTGTTTTTT
TRBV11-1	TRBJ1-1	-	TRBD1	CASSLSPDRSFF	TGTGCCAGCAGCTTAAGTCCGGACAGGTCTTTCTTT
TRBV7-2	TRBJ1-2	-	TRBD1	CASSFPGTGSWGYTF	TGTGCCAGCAGCTTTCCCGGGACAGGCTCTTGGGGCTACACCTTC
TRBV7-2	TRBJ2-1	-	TRBD2	CASSSQTSSYEQFF	TGTGCCAGCAGTTCTCAGACTAGCTCGTATGAGCAGTTCTTC
TRBV4-2	TRBJ2-5	-	-	CASSQGPEPQVSNF	TGTGCCAGCAGCCAAGGCCCCGAGCCACAGGTCTCCAACTTC
TRBV7-9	TRBJ1-1	-	TRBD1	CASSTGTDEAFF	TGTGCCAGCAGCACAGGGACAGATGAAGCTTTCTTT
TRBV2	TRBJ1-1	-	TRBD1	CASRSQGNENTEAFF	TGTGCCAGCAGATCACAGGGGAATGAGAACACTGAAGCTTTCTTT
TRBV7-2	TRBJ2-7	-	TRBD2	CASSFRLAGGPYEQYF	TGTGCCAGCAGCTTCCGTTTAGCGGGAGGGCCTTACGAGCAGTACTTC
TRBV5-8	TRBJ2-1	-	TRBD1	CASSFGTGGNEQFF	TGTGCCAGCAGCTTCGGGACAGGGGGCAATGAGCAGTTCTTC
TRBV5-5	TRBJ2-7	-	TRBD1	CATSLVEGGVNNEQYF	TGTGCCACCAGCTTGGTTGAAGGGGGCGTAAATAACGAGCAGTACTTC
TRBV2	TRBJ1-5	-	TRBD1	CASSPDRGRVRQPQHF	TGTGCCAGCAGTCCGGACAGGGGGCGGGTGAGACAGCCCCAGCATTTT
TRBV19	TRBJ1-2	-	-	CASSTGRFGYTF	TGTGCCAGTAGTACAGGGCGCTTCGGCTACACCTTC
TRBV19	TRBJ1-4	-	-	CASRDRGNEKLFF	TGTGCCAGTAGGGATAGGGGAAATGAAAAACTGTTTTTT
TRBV27	TRBJ1-2	-	TRBD1	CASRSSRTGRGYTF	TGTGCCAGCAGATCATCGAGGACAGGGAGAGGCTACACCTTC
TRBV5-1	TRBJ2-3	-	TRBD2	CASSLAVRGLAGGGDTQYF	TGCGCCAGCAGCTTGGCCGTAAGAGGACTAGCGGGAGGTGGAGATACGCAGTATTTT
TRBV7-6	TRBJ1-1	-	-	CASSFSLGGDTEAFF	TGTGCCAGCAGCTTCTCCTTGGGGGGGGACACTGAAGCTTTCTTT
TRBV5-5	TRBJ1-4	-	TRBD1	CASSHDRGGEKLFF	TGTGCCAGCAGCCACGACAGGGGGGGTGAAAAACTGTTTTTT
TRBV5-6	TRBJ1-1	-	TRBD1	CASSLTGGTEAFF	TGTGCCAGCAGCTTAACAGGGGGCACTGAAGCTTTCTTT
TRBV18	TRBJ2-5	once	TRBD1	CASSPPVTTGGLETQYF	TGTGCCAGCTCACCACCTGTTACGACAGGGGGCCTAGAGACCCAGTACTTC
TRBV5-8	TRBJ2-1	-	-	CASSLERLNEQFF	TGTGCCAGCAGCTTGGAGCGGTTGAATGAGCAGTTCTTC
TRBV7-2	TRBJ2-5	-	TRBD2	CASSSAGTSTGETQYF	TGTGCCAGCAGCTCAGCCGGGACTAGCACAGGGGAGACCCAGTACTTC
TRBV28	TRBJ1-6	-	-	CASSRTISPLHF	TGTGCCAGCAGCCGAACTATTTCACCCCTCCACTTT
TRBV5-1	TRBJ2-2	-	-	CASSLLRQGNTGELFF	TGCGCCAGCAGCTTGTTACGCCAGGGTAACACCGGGGAGCTGTTTTTT
TRBV2	TRBJ2-7	-	-	CASSVQGPYEQYF	TGTGCCAGCAGTGTACAGGGTCCCTACGAGCAGTACTTC
TRBV30	TRBJ1-5	-	TRBD1	CAWSPGGGGQPQHF	TGTGCCTGGAGTCCAGGGGGCGGTGGTCAGCCCCAGCATTTT
TRBV14	TRBJ1-2	-	-	CASSQAGVGYTF	TGTGCCAGCAGCCAAGCCGGGGTTGGCTACACCTTC
TRBV7-2	TRBJ2-2	-	-	CASSLQGFPGELFF	TGTGCCAGCAGCTTACAGGGTTTTCCCGGGGAGCTGTTTTTT
TRBV7-9	TRBJ1-5	-	TRBD1	CSSSQGAQPQHF	TGTTCCAGCAGCCAGGGGGCGCAGCCCCAGCATTTT
TRBV29-1	TRBJ2-5	-	TRBD2	CSVDRGRAFETQYF	TGCAGCGTTGACCGCGGGAGGGCCTTTGAGACCCAGTACTTC
TRBV21-1	TRBJ1-1	-	-	CASSIDRGRNLWTEAFF	TGTGCCAGCAGCATTGACAGGGGGCGGAATCTTTGGACTGAAGCTTTCTTT
TRBV27	TRBJ2-7	-	TRBD1	CASSPRQGYEQYF	TGTGCCAGCAGTCCGCGACAGGGCTACGAGCAGTACTTC